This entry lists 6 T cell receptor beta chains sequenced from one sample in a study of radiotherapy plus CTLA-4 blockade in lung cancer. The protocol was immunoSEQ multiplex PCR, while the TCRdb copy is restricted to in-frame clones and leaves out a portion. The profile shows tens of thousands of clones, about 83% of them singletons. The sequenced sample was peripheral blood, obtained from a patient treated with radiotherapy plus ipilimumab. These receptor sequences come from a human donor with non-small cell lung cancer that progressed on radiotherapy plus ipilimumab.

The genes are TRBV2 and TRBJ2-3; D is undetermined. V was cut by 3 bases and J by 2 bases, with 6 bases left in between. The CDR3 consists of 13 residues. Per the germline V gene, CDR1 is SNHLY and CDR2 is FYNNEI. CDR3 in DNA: TGTGCCAGCAGTGACGAGCTCACAGATACGCAGTATTTT. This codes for CASSDELTDTQYF.

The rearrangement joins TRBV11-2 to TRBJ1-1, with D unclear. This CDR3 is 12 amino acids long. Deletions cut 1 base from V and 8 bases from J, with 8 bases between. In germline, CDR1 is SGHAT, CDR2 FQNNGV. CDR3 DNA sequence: TGTGCCAGCAGCTTAGGGGTTGGAGAAGCTTTCTTT. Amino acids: CASSLGVGEAFF.

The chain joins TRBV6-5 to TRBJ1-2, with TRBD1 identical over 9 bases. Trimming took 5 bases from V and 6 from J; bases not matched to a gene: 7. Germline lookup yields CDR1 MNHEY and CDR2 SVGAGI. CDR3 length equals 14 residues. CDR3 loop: CASSTPGQGNGYTF. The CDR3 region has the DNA TGTGCCAGCAGTACGCCGGGACAGGGAAATGGCTACACCTTC.

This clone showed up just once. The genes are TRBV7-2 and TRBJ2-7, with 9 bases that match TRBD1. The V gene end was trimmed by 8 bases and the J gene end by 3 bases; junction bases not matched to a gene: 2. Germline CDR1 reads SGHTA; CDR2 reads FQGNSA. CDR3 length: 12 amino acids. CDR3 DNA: TGTGCCAGCCGGGGACAGGGCTACGAGCAGTACTTC. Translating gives CASRGQGYEQYF.

CDR3 bases: TGTGCCAGCATTTCGGGCGGCACTGAAGCTTTCTTT. Its protein product is CASISGGTEAFF. The chain recombines TRBV11-1 with TRBJ1-1; D unclear. The CDR3 runs 12 residues. CDR1 is SGHAT, CDR2 FQDESV, per germline (reference sequence). The V end was cut by 7 bases, the J end by 4 bases, with 10 bases between.

CDR3 nucleotide sequence: TGTGCCAGCAGCGTAGGGGGACTCCAAGAGACCCAGTACTTC. Translation: CASSVGGLQETQYF. The chain carries TRBV9 and TRBJ2-5; a weak D match, TRBD2 (6 bases). Germline values: CDR1 SGDLS, CDR2 YYNGEE. The CDR3 sequence is 14 residues long. Trimming pared 0 bases from V and 1 base from J, leaving 7 bases between.